This T cell receptor (beta chain) was captured by sequencing in a study of PD-1 blockade in classical Hodgkin lymphoma. This CDR3 comprises 12 residues. Trimming took 2 bases from V and 7 from J, leaving 8 bases between them. Per germline, CDR1 WSHSY and CDR2 SAAADI. Every patient relapsed after autologous stem cell transplantation, and brentuximab vedotin exposure varied. The table came from immunoSEQ multiplex PCR; TCRdb's copy has only in-frame clones and leaves some out. Here the sample spans approximately 13,000 clones, about 80% being singletons. The receptor's source is a human donor with classical Hodgkin lymphoma. The chain has TRBV10-2 and TRBJ2-5; D not resolved. The sequences come from peripheral blood mononuclear cells (PBMCs), collected at baseline. This chain's CDR3 is CASSEDVLTQYF. CDR3 nucleotide sequence: TGCGCCAGCAGTGAGGATGTATTGACCCAGTACTTC.